The 26 T cell receptor beta chains in this list originate from one sample, sequenced in a study of post-analysis software for immune sequencing data. Whole-study findings and limits: Controls showed lower frequencies than patients for roughly 5 TRBV segments, and TRBV5-6, TRBV5-1 and TRBV20-1 were among these.

No antigen is known for these receptors. Researchers reported that TCR beta cDNA libraries carried unique molecular identifiers. TCRdb reprocessed the PCR reads with MiXCR, giving one entry per CDR3 protein. The sample shows roughly 800,000 distinct CDR3 sequences, roughly 27% of them seen only once. The sequenced material came from blood. The receptors originated from a girl aged 5 to 17 with multiple sclerosis.

In its sample, this clonotype was seen many times. The chain recombines TRBV3-1 with TRBJ2-4, with D unclear. The V gene lost 0 bases and the J gene lost 2 bases, with 8 bases spanning the gap. CDR3 length: 15 residues. Germline V gene data show CDR1 as LGHDT and CDR2 as YNNKEL (reference sequence). CDR3 coding DNA: TGTGCCAGCAGCCAAGATTTCCATTCCAAAAACATTCAGTACTTC. Protein product: CASSQDFHSKNIQYF.

Many counts were recorded for this clonotype. The chain joins TRBV7-6 to TRBJ2-5; D remains unclear. CDR1 and CDR2 from the germline V gene are SGHVS and FNYEAQ. CDR3 length equals 13 residues. V gave up 2 bases and J gave up 1 base, with 5 bases separating them. The CDR3 nucleotides read TGTGCCAGCAGCTTAAACCGCCAAGAGACCCAGTACTTC. This encodes CASSLNRQETQYF.

This clonotype was detected only a few times. The chain has TRBV3-1 and TRBJ1-2; a weak D match, TRBD1 (5 bases). Germline CDR1 and CDR2: LGHDT and YNNKEL (reference sequence). V dropped 4 bases and J dropped 6 bases, with 15 bases sitting between them. The CDR3 loop spans 14 amino acids. The CDR3 loop reads CASSPEGRRNGYTF. DNA for the CDR3: TGTGCCAGCAGCCCGGAGGGGCGCCGAAATGGCTACACCTTC.

This clonotype was recorded at least ten times. The DNA of the CDR3 is TGTGCCAGCAGGATAATAGCGGGAGGGCCTGGAAATGAGCAGTTCTTC. Encoded protein: CASRIIAGGPGNEQFF. The chain uses TRBV6-2 or TRBV6-3 and TRBJ2-1, with 11 bases lining up with TRBD2. There are 16 residues in the CDR3. Germline assignment: CDR1 MNHEY and CDR2 SVGEGT. After removal of 6 bases from V and 7 bases from J, the junction contained 11 bases not matched to a gene.

This clonotype came up once. Given a much more abundant clone one base away, this may be a read error. The chain is built from TRBV7-2 and TRBJ2-3, with 13 nucleotides matching TRBD2. Losses at the gene ends were 5 bases for V and 5 bases for J; bases not matched to a gene: 13. The germline V gene has CDR1 SGHTA and CDR2 FQGNSA. The CDR3 extends over 18 amino acids. The CDR3 loop is CASSLDTGLAGRGDTQYF. The CDR3 DNA is TGTGCCAGCAGCCTCGATACGGGACTAGCGGGAAGAGGAGATACGCAGTATTTT.

This sequence joins TRBV29-1 and TRBJ2-2, with 14 positions matching TRBD2. In germline, CDR1 is SQVTM, CDR2 ANQGSEA. The CDR3 is 17 amino acids. Trimming removed 3 bases from V and 4 bases from J; junction bases left unmatched: 7. As DNA, the CDR3 is TGCAGCGTTGATACGGGACTAGCGGGAGTCCGCACCGGGGAGCTGTTTTTT. Its translation: CSVDTGLAGVRTGELFF.

The chain is built from TRBV20-1 and TRBJ2-5, with 7 bases that match TRBD1. This CDR3 spans 13 amino acids. The germline gives CDR1 DFQATT, CDR2 SNEGSKA (reference sequence). Unmatched junction bases numbered 7, after V lost 6 bases and J lost 3 bases. CDR3 coding DNA: TGCAGTGCAACCGGGACAGAGAAAGAGACCCAGTACTTC. Encoded protein: CSATGTEKETQYF.

This sequence joins TRBV3-1 and TRBJ2-7; 12 nucleotides line up with TRBD2. The J call may be in error: the DNA end matches TRBJ2-4 better. This CDR3 is 16 amino acids long. Germline V gene data show CDR1 as LGHDT and CDR2 as YNNKEL (reference sequence). The CDR3 is CASTASSGRAGYIQYF. CDR3 DNA sequence: TGTGCCAGCACCGCATCTAGCGGGAGGGCCGGTTACATTCAGTACTTC.

The chain employs TRBV29-1 and TRBJ1-1; 9 nucleotides line up with TRBD1. CDR1 and CDR2 (germline): SQVTM, ANQGSEA. This CDR3 contains 14 residues. V trimming: 4 bases; J trimming: 8 bases; junction bases outside the gene matches: 11. CDR3 protein: CSVGLLTGGGEAFF. CDR3 nucleotides: TGCAGCGTTGGCTTATTGACAGGGGGTGGCGAAGCTTTCTTT.

On this clonotype itself: A much bigger clone sits one base away, suggesting this may be a read error. The rearrangement uses TRBV12-3 or TRBV12-4 and TRBJ2-3; tentatively, D is TRBD2 (5 bases). V shed 6 bases and J shed 4 bases, with 14 bases lying between them. This CDR3 is built from 14 residues. Written as DNA, the CDR3 is TGTGCCAGCAGCTCCCGGGGTTCCGCAGATACGCAGTATTTT. Translation: CASSSRGSADTQYF.

J is TRBJ1-2 and V is TRBV2; 9 positions match TRBD1. The germline CDR1 and CDR2 sequences are SNHLY and FYNNEI. The junction had 8 bases not matched to a gene; V was cut back by 2 bases and J by 4 bases. CDR3 size: 16 residues. CDR3 nucleotide sequence: TGTGCCAGCAGTGAAAGGAGACAGGGGGTGGGCTATGGCTACACCTTC. The encoded protein is CASSERRQGVGYGYTF.

The rearrangement uses TRBV7-2 and TRBJ2-5, with 15 bases lining up with TRBD2. With 5 bases clipped from V and 1 base from J, the junction kept 11 bases outside the gene matches. Germline CDR1 SGHTA, CDR2 FQGNSA. The CDR3 is 19 residues long. CDR3 in amino acids: CASSTQGLAGGLGQETQYF. The CDR3 region has the DNA TGTGCCAGCAGCACCCAAGGACTAGCGGGAGGGCTGGGCCAAGAGACCCAGTACTTC.

This clonotype occurred a few times. The chain is built from TRBV6-2 or TRBV6-3 and TRBJ2-7; 8 bases align to TRBD2. The CDR3 sequence is 16 residues long. Germline CDR1 reads MNHEY; CDR2 reads SVGEGT. The junction had 10 bases not matched to a gene; V was cut back by 6 bases and J by 0 bases. CDR3: CASSRSLAVPSYEQYF. Here the CDR3 DNA reads TGTGCCAGCAGCAGATCACTAGCGGTACCCTCCTACGAGCAGTACTTC.

The rearrangement uses TRBV29-1 and TRBJ1-2; the D gene is possibly TRBD1 (6 bases). CDR3 length: 12 residues. V shed 7 bases and J shed 8 bases, with 17 bases lying between them. Germline CDR1 reads SQVTM; CDR2 reads ANQGSEA. The CDR3 loop reads CSGSKGDLGYTF. For the CDR3, the DNA is TGCAGCGGTTCGAAGGGGGACCTCGGCTACACCTTC.

This clonotype was counted only a few times. The chain has TRBV6-5 and TRBJ2-1; possible D gene TRBD2, 5 bases. Trimming stripped 2 bases from V and 0 bases from J, with 11 bases between. Germline CDR1 reads MNHEY; CDR2 reads SVGAGI. The CDR3 is made up of 16 amino acids. DNA for the CDR3: TGTGCCAGCAGTTACGTAAGCGGCGGCTCCTACAATGAGCAGTTCTTC. This gives the protein CASSYVSGGSYNEQFF.

The genes are TRBV5-1 and TRBJ2-1; D remains unclear. The CDR3 totals 14 residues. Deletions cut 1 base from V and 3 bases from J, with 8 bases between. Per germline, CDR1 SGHRS and CDR2 YFSETQ. The CDR3 DNA is TGCGCCAGCAGCTTGCAGCGAGGCTACAATGAGCAGTTCTTC. Protein sequence: CASSLQRGYNEQFF.

In its sample, this clonotype was seen a few times. This chain joins TRBV12-3 or TRBV12-4 and TRBJ2-5; 7 bases are shared with TRBD1. V trimming: 6 bases; J trimming: 0 bases; junction bases outside the gene matches: 7. CDR3 length equals 15 residues. The CDR3 DNA reads TGTGCCAGCAGCCGGACAGGCGAATACCAAGAGACCCAGTACTTC. This gives the protein CASSRTGEYQETQYF.

The J gene is TRBJ2-1, the V gene TRBV5-1; weak D call: TRBD1 (6 bases). V lost 6 bases to trimming and J lost 4 bases, with 11 bases between them. CDR1 SGHRS and CDR2 YFSETQ come from the germline V gene. CDR3 size: 13 residues. CDR3 protein: CASMEGGYNEQFF. CDR3 in DNA: TGCGCCAGCATGGAAGGGGGTTACAATGAGCAGTTCTTC.

The V gene is TRBV28, the J gene TRBJ2-7; no definite D call. V was cut by 3 bases and J by 0 bases, with 6 bases left in between. There are 13 residues in the CDR3. CDR1 and CDR2 (germline): MDHEN, SYDVKM. CDR3 in amino acids: CASSFSISYEQYF. For the CDR3, the DNA is TGTGCCAGCAGTTTTAGTATCTCCTACGAGCAGTACTTC.

The chain couples TRBV28 to TRBJ2-7, with 8 bases that match TRBD2. V was pared by 8 bases and J by 0 bases, with 6 bases of the junction left unmatched. Germline V gene sequence: CDR1 MDHEN, CDR2 SYDVKM. CDR3 length: 14 amino acids. The chain's CDR3 is CASLERGSSYEQYF. DNA of the CDR3: TGTGCCAGCCTCGAGCGGGGGAGCTCCTACGAGCAGTACTTC.

Ten or more counts support this clonotype. The gene calls are TRBV29-1 and TRBJ2-1, with 11 bases identical to TRBD1. The CDR3 covers 11 residues. The V gene's germline CDR1 is SQVTM and CDR2 ANQGSEA. V was pared by 6 bases and J by 12 bases, with 4 bases of the junction left unmatched. The CDR3 DNA follows: TGCAGCGTGGGGGACAGGGGGGGGCAGTTCTTC. It encodes CSVGDRGGQFF.

J is TRBJ2-7 and V is TRBV7-2; D remains ambiguous. Trimming took 4 bases from V and 3 from J, leaving 10 bases between them. The CDR3 has 13 amino acids. CDR1 is SGHTA and CDR2 is FQGNSA in the germline V gene. The CDR3 sequence is CASSSNRFYEQYF. The CDR3 region has the DNA TGTGCCAGCAGCTCGAACCGATTCTACGAGCAGTACTTC.

DNA of the CDR3: TGTGCCACCAGTGATCCGATGACTAGGGCGGCCCAAGAGACCCAGTACTTC. It translates to CATSDPMTRAAQETQYF. The rearrangement links TRBV24-1 to TRBJ2-5, with D possibly matching TRBD2 (6 bases). This CDR3 spans 17 amino acids. Germline values: CDR1 KGHDR, CDR2 SFDVKD. Trimming took off 3 bases at V and 1 base at J, with 17 bases between the two ends.

Concerning this clonotype itself: At one of its ends the junction is not consistent with the germline gene, which may arise from a read error. This chain joins TRBV27 and TRBJ2-5, with D perhaps matching TRBD2 (6 bases). Germline-derived CDR1 and CDR2 are MNHEY and SMNVEV (reference sequence). The CDR3 spans 14 residues. As DNA, the CDR3 is TGTGTCAGCAGTAACGGCGGGGTCGGGGAGACCCAGTACTTC. Translated, it gives CVSSNGGVGETQYF.

The genes are TRBV9 and TRBJ2-2; 10 positions agree with TRBD1. Germline-derived CDR1 and CDR2 are SGDLS and YYNGEE. The CDR3 length is 15 residues. With V trimmed by 3 bases and J by 6 bases, 5 bases remained unmatched. CDR3 residues: CASSGLGQGAGELFF. The CDR3, as DNA: TGTGCCAGCAGCGGATTAGGACAGGGGGCCGGGGAGCTGTTTTTT. The variable domain in full, completed from reference TRBV9 and TRBJ2-2, reads DSGVTQTPKHLITATGQRVTLRCSPRSGDLSVYWYQQSLDQGLQFLIQYYNGEERAKGNILERFSAQQFPDLHSELNLSSLELGDSALYFCASSGLGQGAGELFFGEGSRLTVL.

This clonotype was counted only a few times. The chain combines TRBV6-1 with TRBJ2-1; D ambiguous. The CDR3 has 14 residues. V was pared by 6 bases and J by 6 bases, with 15 bases between. The germline CDR1 and CDR2 sequences are MNHNS and SASEGT. CDR3 in amino acids: CASREWEGPNEQFF. The CDR3 region has the DNA TGTGCCAGCAGAGAGTGGGAAGGGCCCAATGAGCAGTTCTTC.